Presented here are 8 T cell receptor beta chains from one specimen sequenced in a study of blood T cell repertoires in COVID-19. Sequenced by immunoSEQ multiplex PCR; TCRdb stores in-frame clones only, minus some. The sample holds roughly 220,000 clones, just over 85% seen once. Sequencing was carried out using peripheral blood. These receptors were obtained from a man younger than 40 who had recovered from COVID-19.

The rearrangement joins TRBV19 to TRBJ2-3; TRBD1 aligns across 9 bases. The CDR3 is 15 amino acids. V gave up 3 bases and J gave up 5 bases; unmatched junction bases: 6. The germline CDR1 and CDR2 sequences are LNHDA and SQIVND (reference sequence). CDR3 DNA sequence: TGTGCCAGTAGTATCCTGGGACAGGGAAAAGATACGCAGTATTTT. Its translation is CASSILGQGKDTQYF.

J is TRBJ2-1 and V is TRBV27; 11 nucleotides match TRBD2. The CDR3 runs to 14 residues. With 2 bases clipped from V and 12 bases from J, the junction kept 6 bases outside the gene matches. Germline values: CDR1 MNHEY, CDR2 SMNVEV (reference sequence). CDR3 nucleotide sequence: TGTGCCAGCAGTTTAGTAGCGGGGGGGGTGGGGCAGTTCTTC. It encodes CASSLVAGGVGQFF.

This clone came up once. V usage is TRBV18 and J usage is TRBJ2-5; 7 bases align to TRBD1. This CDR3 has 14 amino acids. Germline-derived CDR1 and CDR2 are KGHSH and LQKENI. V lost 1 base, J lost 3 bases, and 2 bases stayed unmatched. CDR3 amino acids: CASSPLTGEETQYF. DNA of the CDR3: TGTGCCAGCTCACCACTTACAGGGGAAGAGACCCAGTACTTC.

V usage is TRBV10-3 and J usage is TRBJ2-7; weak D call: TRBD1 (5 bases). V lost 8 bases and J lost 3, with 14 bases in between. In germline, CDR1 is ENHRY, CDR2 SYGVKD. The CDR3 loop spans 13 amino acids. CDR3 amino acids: CAILIQESYEQYF. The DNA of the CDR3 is TGTGCCATCCTAATACAGGAAAGCTACGAGCAGTACTTC.

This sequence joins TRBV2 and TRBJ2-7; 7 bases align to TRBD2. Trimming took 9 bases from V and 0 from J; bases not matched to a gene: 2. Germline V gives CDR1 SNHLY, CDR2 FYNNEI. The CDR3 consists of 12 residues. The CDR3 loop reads CARGGNSYEQYF. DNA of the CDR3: TGTGCCAGGGGAGGGAACTCCTACGAGCAGTACTTC.

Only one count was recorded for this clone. The CDR3 spells CASAGTGGSYNEQFF. The CDR3 DNA is TGTGCCAGTGCCGGGACAGGGGGCTCCTACAATGAGCAGTTCTTC. This sequence joins TRBV19 and TRBJ2-1; 11 bases map to TRBD1. Unmatched junction bases numbered 3, after V lost 8 bases and J lost 0 bases. The CDR3 consists of 15 residues. In germline, CDR1 is LNHDA, CDR2 SQIVND (reference sequence).

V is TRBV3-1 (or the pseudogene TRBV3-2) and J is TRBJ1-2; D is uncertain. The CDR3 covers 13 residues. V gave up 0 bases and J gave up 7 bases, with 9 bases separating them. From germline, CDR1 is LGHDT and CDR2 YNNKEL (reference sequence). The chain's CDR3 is CASSQEGSPGYTF. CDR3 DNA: TGTGCCAGCAGCCAAGAGGGCAGCCCTGGCTACACCTTC.

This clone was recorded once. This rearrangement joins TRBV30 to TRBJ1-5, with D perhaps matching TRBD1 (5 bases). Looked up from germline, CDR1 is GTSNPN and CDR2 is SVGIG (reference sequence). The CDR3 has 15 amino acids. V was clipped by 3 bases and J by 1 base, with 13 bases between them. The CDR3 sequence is CAWRGREVSNQPQHF. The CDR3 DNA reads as TGTGCCTGGAGGGGGCGGGAGGTAAGCAATCAGCCCCAGCATTTT.